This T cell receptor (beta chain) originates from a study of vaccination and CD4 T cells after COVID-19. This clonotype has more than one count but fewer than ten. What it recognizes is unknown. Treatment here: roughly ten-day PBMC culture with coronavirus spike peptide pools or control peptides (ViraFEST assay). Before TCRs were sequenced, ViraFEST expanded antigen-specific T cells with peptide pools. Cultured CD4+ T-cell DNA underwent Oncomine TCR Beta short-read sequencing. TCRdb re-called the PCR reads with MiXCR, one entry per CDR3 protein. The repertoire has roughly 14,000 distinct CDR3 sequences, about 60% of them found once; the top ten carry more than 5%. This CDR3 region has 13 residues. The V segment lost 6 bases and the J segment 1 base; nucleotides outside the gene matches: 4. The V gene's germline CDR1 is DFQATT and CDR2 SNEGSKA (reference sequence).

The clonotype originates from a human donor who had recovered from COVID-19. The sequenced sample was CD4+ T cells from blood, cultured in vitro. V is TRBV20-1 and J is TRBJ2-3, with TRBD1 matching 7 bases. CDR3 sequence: CSAITGGTDTQYF. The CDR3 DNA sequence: TGCAGTGCCATCACAGGGGGCACAGATACGCAGTATTTT.